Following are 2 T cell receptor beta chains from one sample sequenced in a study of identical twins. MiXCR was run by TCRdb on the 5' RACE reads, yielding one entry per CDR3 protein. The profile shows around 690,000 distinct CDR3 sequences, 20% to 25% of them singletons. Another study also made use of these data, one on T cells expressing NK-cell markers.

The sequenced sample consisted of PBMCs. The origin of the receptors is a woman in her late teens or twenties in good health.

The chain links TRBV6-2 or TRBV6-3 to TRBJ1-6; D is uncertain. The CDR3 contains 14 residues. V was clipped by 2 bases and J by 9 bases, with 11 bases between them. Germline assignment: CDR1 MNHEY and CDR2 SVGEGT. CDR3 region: CASSYGWRGSPLHF. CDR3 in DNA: TGTGCCAGCAGTTACGGGTGGCGGGGTTCACCCCTCCACTTT.

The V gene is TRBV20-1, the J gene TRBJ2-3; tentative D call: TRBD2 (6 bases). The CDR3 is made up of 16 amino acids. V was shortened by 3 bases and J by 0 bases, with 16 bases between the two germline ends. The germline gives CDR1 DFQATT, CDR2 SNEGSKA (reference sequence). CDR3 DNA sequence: TGCAGTGCTAGCGGGACGGAGGGGACTAGCACAGATACGCAGTATTTT. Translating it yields CSASGTEGTSTDTQYF.